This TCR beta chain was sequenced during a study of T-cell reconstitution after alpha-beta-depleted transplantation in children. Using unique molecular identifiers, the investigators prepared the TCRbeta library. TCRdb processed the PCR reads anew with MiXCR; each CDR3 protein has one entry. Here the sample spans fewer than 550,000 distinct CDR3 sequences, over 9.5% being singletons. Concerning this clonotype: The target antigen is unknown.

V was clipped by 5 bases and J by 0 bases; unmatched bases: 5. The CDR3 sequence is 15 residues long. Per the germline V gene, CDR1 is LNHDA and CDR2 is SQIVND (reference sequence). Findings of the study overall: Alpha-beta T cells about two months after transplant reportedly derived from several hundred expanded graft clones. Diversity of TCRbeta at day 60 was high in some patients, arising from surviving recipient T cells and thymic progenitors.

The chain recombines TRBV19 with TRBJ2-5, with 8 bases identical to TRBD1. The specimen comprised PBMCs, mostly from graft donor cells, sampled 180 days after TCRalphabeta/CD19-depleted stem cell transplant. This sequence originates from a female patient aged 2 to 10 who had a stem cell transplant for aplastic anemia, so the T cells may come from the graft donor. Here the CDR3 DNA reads TGTGCCAGTAGTCCCTGGACAGGGCACCAAGAGACCCAGTACTTC. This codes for CASSPWTGHQETQYF.